Sequencing of this TCR beta chain was carried out in a study of blood T cell repertoires in COVID-19. CDR3 length: 13 residues. V was trimmed by 4 bases and J by 6 bases, leaving 12 bases between them. The germline CDR1 and CDR2 sequences are MNHEY and SVGAGI. Assay: immunoSEQ multiplex PCR; the TCRdb copy retains only in-frame clones and omits some. The table records 100,000 or so clones, approximately 80% of them present only once. Sequencing was performed on peripheral blood. This receptor was taken from a human donor in a cohort sampled during active COVID-19. The V call is TRBV6-5, the J call TRBJ1-2; the D is unclear. The CDR3: CASSSPGQNGYTF. Written as DNA, the CDR3 is TGTGCCAGCAGTTCCCCTGGGCAGAATGGCTACACCTTC.